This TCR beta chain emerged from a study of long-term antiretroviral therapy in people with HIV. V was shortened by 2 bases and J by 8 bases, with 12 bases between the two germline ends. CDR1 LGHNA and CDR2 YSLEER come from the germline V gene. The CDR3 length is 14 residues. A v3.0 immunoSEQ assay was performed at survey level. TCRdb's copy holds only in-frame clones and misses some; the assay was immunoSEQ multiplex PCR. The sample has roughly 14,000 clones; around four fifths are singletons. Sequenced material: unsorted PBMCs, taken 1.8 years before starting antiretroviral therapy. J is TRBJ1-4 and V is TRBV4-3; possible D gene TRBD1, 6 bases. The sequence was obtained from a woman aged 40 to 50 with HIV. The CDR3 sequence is CASSQLQGFEKLFF. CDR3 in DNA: TGCGCCAGCAGCCAACTACAGGGTTTCGAAAAACTGTTTTTT.